This TCR beta chain was captured in a study of blood T cell repertoires in COVID-19. Each participant's cohort was designated according to participant-reported clinical history. In the authors' methods: The assay estimated nucleated cells by amplifying reference gene primers. Some clones are missing from TCRdb's copy, which holds only in-frame ones; the method was immunoSEQ multiplex PCR. The V and J calls and clone size are taken from that table; D and trimming were inferred from the DNA. The sample contains 180,000 or so clones, around 88% of which appear only once. Germline lookup yields CDR1 LNHDA and CDR2 SQIVND (reference sequence). The CDR3 is 17 amino acids. V gave up 4 bases and J gave up 2 bases; unmatched junction bases: 10.

The receptor's source is a woman aged 45-59 years in a cohort exposed to, infected with or recovered from COVID-19 (not recorded which). Source material: PBMCs or T cells enriched from blood (not recorded which). This chain connects TRBV19 to TRBJ2-3, with TRBD2 matching over 9 bases. CDR3 region: CASSRGPLAGFTDTQYF. The CDR3 DNA is TGTGCCAGTAGTAGGGGGCCGCTAGCGGGGTTCACAGATACGCAGTATTTT. The full variable domain, with the rest looked up from reference TRBV19 and TRBJ2-3, is DGGITQSPKYLFRKEGQNVTLSCEQNLNHDAMYWYRQDPGQGLRLIYYSQIVNDFQKGDIAEGYSVSREKKESFPLTVTSAQKNPTAFYLCASSRGPLAGFTDTQYFGPGTRLTVL.